These T cell receptor beta chains were read from a single sample in a study of blood T cells in healthy people across ages. TCRdb itself ran the 5' RACE reads through MiXCR, one entry per CDR3 protein. The repertoire holds approximately 820,000 distinct CDR3 sequences, under 55% seen once, with approximately 19% in the top ten. The sample taken for sequencing was blood. These receptors were taken from a man between 60 and 75 years old in good health. CDR3s include the opening cysteine and the closing phenylalanine or tryptophan. Each record gives: CDR3 DNA, CDR3 protein, V gene, clone size, D gene, J gene. A D gene is named only where the DNA matches it firmly. Not all rows give a size; the values are once, few, many and, for expanded clones, a class.

TGTGCCAGCAGGATAGCGGGGGGTCGAGGCGATACGCAGTATTTT CASRIAGGRGDTQYF TRBV11-2 . TRBD2 TRBJ2-3
TGTGCCAGCAGCAAAGGACAGTTGTACAATGAGCAGTTCTTC CASSKGQLYNEQFF TRBV7-9 . . TRBJ2-1
TGTGCCAGCAGTTACCGGTCTCAGAACACTGAAGCTTTCTTT CASSYRSQNTEAFF TRBV12-3/TRBV12-4 . . TRBJ1-1
TGCAGCGTTGGGCAATTTTCTAACTATGGCTACACCTTC CSVGQFSNYGYTF TRBV29-1 few . TRBJ1-2
TGTGCCAGCAGCTTAGCTAGCGGGGAGAGCTCCTACGAGCAGTACTTC CASSLASGESSYEQYF TRBV7-6 . TRBD2 TRBJ2-7
TGCAGTGCCACGCGGGGGGGCGGCCTCAATGAGCAGTTCTTC CSATRGGGLNEQFF TRBV20-1 . TRBD2 TRBJ2-1
TGTGCCAGCAGTTACACTGGACAGGGGGTGCGGGAGACCCAGTACTTC CASSYTGQGVRETQYF TRBV6-2/TRBV6-3 once TRBD1 TRBJ2-5
TGTGCCAGCAGCCGTAGACAGGAAGGAAGCGGCTACACCTTC CASSRRQEGSGYTF TRBV9 . . TRBJ1-2
TGTGCCACCAGTGACCTGGACAGGGAGACCCAGTACTTC CATSDLDRETQYF TRBV24-1 . TRBD1 TRBJ2-5
TGTGCCAGCAGCTCCCCCGCGACAGTGGCCGGGGCCAACGTCCTGACTTTC CASSSPATVAGANVLTF TRBV7-2 few . TRBJ2-6
TGTGCCAGCAGTTGGGCTAGCGGGGGGGCCTACCAAGAGACCCAGTACTTC CASSWASGGAYQETQYF TRBV12-3/TRBV12-4 . TRBD2 TRBJ2-5
TGTGCCAGCAGCTGGACAGTACTTCGCGAGCAGTACTTC CASSWTVLREQYF TRBV7-8 once . TRBJ2-7
TGTGCCAGCAGCCAAACTCCGGGGTATAATTCACCCCTCCACTTT CASSQTPGYNSPLHF TRBV14 . . TRBJ1-6
TGTGCCAGCAGCTTAGACGGTACAGGCCCAATATACGAGCAGTACTTC CASSLDGTGPIYEQYF TRBV7-2 many . TRBJ2-7
TGTGCCAGCAGCGTAGGTGGCGAGCGGGGGTTTGCCTACGAGCAGTACTTC CASSVGGERGFAYEQYF TRBV9 many TRBD2 TRBJ2-7
TGTGCCAGCAGCCAATCAGGCGGGACTAGCCGACAAGAGACCCAGTACTTC CASSQSGGTSRQETQYF TRBV3-1 few TRBD2 TRBJ2-5
TGCAGTGCTAGTTCCCGGGAAGCTTTCTTT CSASSREAFF TRBV20-1 . . TRBJ1-1
TGTGCCAGCAGCTTAGATACCTGGGGCGAGCAGTACTTC CASSLDTWGEQYF TRBV7-2 few . TRBJ2-7
TGTGCCAGCAGCGGACAGGGAGGGGATGGCTACACCTTC CASSGQGGDGYTF TRBV11-3 . TRBD1 TRBJ1-2
TGCGCCAGCAGAAGAGAAACGACTAACTATGGCTACACCTTC CASRRETTNYGYTF TRBV5-1 . . TRBJ1-2
TGTGCCAGCAGCTGGGGGGGGAACACCGGGAAGCTGTTTTTT CASSWGGNTGKLFF TRBV7-8 once TRBD2 TRBJ2-2
TGTGCCAGCAGTCTCCCGGGCGGGACCGGGGCCAACGTCCTGACTTTC CASSLPGGTGANVLTF TRBV12-3/TRBV12-4 few . TRBJ2-6
TGTGCCAGCAGTGAGAGGGACAACACAGATACGCAGTATTTT CASSERDNTDTQYF TRBV12-3/TRBV12-4 few . TRBJ2-3
TGCAGTGCTAGGCTAGCCGGTAGATACAATGAGCAGTTCTTC CSARLAGRYNEQFF TRBV20-1 few . TRBJ2-1
TGTGCCAGCTCACCACGGACAGGGGGCCACGAGCAGTACTTC CASSPRTGGHEQYF TRBV18 . TRBD1 TRBJ2-7
TGTGCCAGCAGCACCGATAGCGGGATGACAACAGATACGCAGTATTTT CASSTDSGMTTDTQYF TRBV5-5 . TRBD2 TRBJ2-3
TGCAGTGCTAGAGATACGGGACGGCCTAAAAACATTCAGTACTTC CSARDTGRPKNIQYF TRBV20-1 . . TRBJ2-4
TGTGCCAGCAGTCAACTAGCGGGGAGCACAGATACGCAGTATTTT CASSQLAGSTDTQYF TRBV6-2/TRBV6-3 . TRBD2 TRBJ2-3
TGTGCCAGCTCACCTACTAGCGCAAACTACGAGCAGTACTTC CASSPTSANYEQYF TRBV18 . TRBD2 TRBJ2-7
TGTGCCAGCAAGGCTCGGATGGATAGCAATCAGCCCCAGCATTTT CASKARMDSNQPQHF TRBV12-3/TRBV12-4 . . TRBJ1-5
TGCAGTGCAGCCCGGGGGGATCAGCCCCAGCATTTT CSAARGDQPQHF TRBV20-1 few . TRBJ1-5
TGTGCCAGCAGTTACTCGGAGGGGACCCTCTCCTACGAGCAGTACTTC CASSYSEGTLSYEQYF TRBV6-2/TRBV6-3 . . TRBJ2-7
TGTGCCAGCAGCCAGGAGACTAGCGTATCAGAGACCCAGTACTTC CASSQETSVSETQYF TRBV3-1 few TRBD2 TRBJ2-5
TGTGCCAGCGCCCCTGGTGATGCGCGTCCGGGCCTAGCGGTAGCCAAAAACATTCAGTACTTC CASAPGDARPGLAVAKNIQYF TRBV6-1 . TRBD2 TRBJ2-4
TGCGCCAGCAGCTTTCCATCAAATGAGCAGTTCTTC CASSFPSNEQFF TRBV7-2 many . TRBJ2-1
TGTGCCAGCAGTCCTCCCAGGGGGCTGGCTGGGGCCAACGTCCTGACTTTC CASSPPRGLAGANVLTF TRBV27 . TRBD1 TRBJ2-6
TGCGCCAGCGGGAGGGCGGGGGTCTTTCAGGAGACCCAGTACTTC CASGRAGVFQETQYF TRBV5-1 few TRBD2 TRBJ2-5
TGTGCCAGCAGTGTTAAAAGCACCGGGACAAAGACCTACGAGCAGTACTTC CASSVKSTGTKTYEQYF TRBV6-1 . . TRBJ2-7
TGTGCCAGCAGCCAAGAAGGGAGATCCTACAATGAGCAGTACTTC CASSQEGRSYNEQYF TRBV4-2 . . TRBJ2-7
TGTGCCAGCAGCGAGACCGGGGCCGGGGATACGCAGTATTTT CASSETGAGDTQYF TRBV7-9 . . TRBJ2-3